The clone carrying this T cell receptor (beta chain) was detected only a few times. The antigen is undetermined. This entry is derived from a study of T-cell memory formation after mild COVID-19. Findings of the study overall: The pre-infection memory compartment contained some responding clones, suggesting cross-reactive memory joined.

TCRdb reprocessed the 5' RACE reads with MiXCR, giving one entry per CDR3 protein. The repertoire has about 82,000 distinct CDR3 sequences, 9.5% to 15% of them found once; the top ten carry roughly two fifths. The sample comprised PBMCs or a T cell subset sorted from them (not recorded which). This TCR was recovered from a man in his late teens or twenties who had mild COVID-19 (a few samples of this study predate the infection). Cell type and time point are not known.

The CDR3 coding sequence is TGTGCCAGCAGCCCCCCGTTGCGGCTGGGGGAGACAGATACGCAGTATTTT. Protein sequence: CASSPPLRLGETDTQYF. V gene TRBV4-2 combines with J gene TRBJ2-3; D tentatively reads TRBD1 or TRBD2 (5 bases each). Germline V gives CDR1 LGHNA, CDR2 YNFKEQ. The CDR3 runs to 17 residues. The germline V and J ends were trimmed by 4 bases and 3 bases, with 20 bases remaining between them.